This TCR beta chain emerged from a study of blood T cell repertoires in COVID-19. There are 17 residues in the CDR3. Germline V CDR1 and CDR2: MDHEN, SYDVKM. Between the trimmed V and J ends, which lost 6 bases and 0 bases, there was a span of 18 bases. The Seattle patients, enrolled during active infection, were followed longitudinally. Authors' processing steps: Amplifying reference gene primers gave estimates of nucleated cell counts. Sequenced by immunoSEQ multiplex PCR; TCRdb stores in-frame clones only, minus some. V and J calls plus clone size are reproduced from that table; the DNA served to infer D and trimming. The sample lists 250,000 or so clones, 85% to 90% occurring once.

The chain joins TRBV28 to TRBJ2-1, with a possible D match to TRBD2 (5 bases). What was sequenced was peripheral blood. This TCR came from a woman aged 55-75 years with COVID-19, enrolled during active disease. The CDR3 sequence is CASRGSHGENSYNEQFF. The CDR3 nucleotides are TGTGCCAGCAGAGGCTCTCACGGGGAAAACTCCTACAATGAGCAGTTCTTC.